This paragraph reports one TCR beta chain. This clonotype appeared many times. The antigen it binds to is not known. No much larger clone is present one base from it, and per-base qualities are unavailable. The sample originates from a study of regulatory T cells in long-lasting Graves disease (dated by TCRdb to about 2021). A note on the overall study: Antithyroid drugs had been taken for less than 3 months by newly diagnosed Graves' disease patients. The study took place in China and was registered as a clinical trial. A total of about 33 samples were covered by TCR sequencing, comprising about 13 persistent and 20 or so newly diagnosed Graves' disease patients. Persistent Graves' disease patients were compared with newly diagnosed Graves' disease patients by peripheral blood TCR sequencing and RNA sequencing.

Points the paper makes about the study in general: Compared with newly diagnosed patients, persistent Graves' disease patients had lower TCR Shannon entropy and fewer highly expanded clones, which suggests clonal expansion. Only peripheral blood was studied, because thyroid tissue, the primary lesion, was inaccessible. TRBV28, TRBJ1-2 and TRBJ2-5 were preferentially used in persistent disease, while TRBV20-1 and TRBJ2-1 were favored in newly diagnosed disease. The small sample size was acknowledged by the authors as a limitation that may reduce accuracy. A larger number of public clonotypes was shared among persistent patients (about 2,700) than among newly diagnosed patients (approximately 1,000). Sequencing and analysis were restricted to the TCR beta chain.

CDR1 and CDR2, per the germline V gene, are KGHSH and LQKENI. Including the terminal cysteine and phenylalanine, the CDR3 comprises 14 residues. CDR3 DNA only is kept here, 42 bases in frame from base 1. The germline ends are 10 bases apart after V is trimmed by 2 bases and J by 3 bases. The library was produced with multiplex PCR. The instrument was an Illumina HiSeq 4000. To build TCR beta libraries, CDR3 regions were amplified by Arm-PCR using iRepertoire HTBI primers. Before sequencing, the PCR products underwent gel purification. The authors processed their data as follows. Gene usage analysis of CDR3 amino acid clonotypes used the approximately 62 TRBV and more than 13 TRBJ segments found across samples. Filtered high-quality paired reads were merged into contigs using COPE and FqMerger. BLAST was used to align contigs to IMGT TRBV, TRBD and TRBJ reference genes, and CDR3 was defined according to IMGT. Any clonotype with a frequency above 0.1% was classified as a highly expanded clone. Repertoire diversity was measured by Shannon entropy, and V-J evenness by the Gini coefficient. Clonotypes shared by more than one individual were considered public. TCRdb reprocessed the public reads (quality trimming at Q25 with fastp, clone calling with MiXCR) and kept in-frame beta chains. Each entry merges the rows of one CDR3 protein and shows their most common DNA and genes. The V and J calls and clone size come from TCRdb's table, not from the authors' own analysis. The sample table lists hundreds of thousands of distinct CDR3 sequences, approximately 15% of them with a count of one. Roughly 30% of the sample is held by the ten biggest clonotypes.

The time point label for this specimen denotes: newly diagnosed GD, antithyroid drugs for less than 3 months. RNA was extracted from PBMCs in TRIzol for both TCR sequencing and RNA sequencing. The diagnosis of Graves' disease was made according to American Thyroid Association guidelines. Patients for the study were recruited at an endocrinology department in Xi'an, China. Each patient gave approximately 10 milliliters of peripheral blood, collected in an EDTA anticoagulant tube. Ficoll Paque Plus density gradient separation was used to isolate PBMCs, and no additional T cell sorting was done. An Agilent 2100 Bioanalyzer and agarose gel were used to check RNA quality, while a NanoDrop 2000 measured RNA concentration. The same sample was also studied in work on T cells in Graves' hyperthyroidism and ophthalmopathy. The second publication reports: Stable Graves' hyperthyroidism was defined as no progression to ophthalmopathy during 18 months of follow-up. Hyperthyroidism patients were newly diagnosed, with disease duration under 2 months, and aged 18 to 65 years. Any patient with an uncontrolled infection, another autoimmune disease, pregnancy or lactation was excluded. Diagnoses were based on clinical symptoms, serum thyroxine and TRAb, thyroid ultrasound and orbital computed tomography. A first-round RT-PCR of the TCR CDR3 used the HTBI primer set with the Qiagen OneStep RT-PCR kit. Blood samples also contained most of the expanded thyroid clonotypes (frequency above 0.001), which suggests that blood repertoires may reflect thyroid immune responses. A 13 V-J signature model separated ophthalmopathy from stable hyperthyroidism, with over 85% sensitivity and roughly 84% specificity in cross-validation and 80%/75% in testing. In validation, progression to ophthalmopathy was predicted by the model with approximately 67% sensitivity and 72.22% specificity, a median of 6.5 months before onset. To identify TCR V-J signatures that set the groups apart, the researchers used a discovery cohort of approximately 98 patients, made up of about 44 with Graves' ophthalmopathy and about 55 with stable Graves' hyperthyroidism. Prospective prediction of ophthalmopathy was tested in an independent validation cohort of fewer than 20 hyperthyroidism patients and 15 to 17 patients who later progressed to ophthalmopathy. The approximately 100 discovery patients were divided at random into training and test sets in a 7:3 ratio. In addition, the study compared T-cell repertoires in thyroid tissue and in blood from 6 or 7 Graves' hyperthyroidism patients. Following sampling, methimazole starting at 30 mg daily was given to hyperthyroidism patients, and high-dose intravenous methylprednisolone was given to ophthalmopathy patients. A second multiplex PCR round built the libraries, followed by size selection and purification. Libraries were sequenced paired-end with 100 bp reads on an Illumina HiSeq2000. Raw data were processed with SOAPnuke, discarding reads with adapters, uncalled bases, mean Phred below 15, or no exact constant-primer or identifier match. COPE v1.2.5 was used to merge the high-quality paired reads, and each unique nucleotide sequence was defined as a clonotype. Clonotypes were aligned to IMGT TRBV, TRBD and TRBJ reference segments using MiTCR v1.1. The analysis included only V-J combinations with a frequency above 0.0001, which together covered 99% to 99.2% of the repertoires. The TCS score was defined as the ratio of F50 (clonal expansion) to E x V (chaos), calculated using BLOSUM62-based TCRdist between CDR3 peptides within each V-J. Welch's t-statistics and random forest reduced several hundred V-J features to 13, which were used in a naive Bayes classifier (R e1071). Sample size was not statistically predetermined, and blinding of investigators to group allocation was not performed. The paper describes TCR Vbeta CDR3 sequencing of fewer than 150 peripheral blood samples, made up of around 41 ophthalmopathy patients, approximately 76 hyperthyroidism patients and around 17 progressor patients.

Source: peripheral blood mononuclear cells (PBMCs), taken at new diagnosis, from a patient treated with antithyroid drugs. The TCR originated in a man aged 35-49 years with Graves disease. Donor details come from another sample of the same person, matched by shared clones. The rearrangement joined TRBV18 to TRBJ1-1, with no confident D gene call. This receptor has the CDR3 CASSPYKVYTEAFF. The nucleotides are TGTGCCAGCTCACCATACAAAGTCTACACTGAAGCTTTCTTT.